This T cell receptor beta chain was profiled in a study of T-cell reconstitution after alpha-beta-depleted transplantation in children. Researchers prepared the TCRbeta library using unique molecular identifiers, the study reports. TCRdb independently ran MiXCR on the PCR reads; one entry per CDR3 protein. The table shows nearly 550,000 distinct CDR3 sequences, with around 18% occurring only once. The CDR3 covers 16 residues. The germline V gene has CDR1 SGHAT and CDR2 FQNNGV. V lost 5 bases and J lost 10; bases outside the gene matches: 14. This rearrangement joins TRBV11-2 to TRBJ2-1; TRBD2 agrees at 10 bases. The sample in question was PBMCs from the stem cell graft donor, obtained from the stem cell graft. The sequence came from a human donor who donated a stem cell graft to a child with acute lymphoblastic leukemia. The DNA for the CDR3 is TGTGCCAGCAGCCGGGAGCGGGAGGGAGGTGCGGGCGAGCAGTTCTTC. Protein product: CASSREREGGAGEQFF.